This TCR beta chain was identified during a study of PD-1 blockade in classical Hodgkin lymphoma. As for the study in general: Patients got intravenous nivolumab 3 mg/kg every 2 weeks.

Regarding time point: cycle 4 day 1 (C4D1), after about 6 weeks of nivolumab. Each patient experienced a relapse that followed autologous stem cell transplantation, and brentuximab vedotin exposure varied. Magnetic negative selection of thawed PBMCs yielded the CD8+ T cells. Data came from immunoSEQ multiplex PCR; TCRdb stores just in-frame clones and leaves some out. The repertoire holds about 20,000 clones, with roughly 84% as singletons. V dropped 0 bases and J dropped 11; count of bases not matched to a gene: 6. This CDR3 region has 12 residues. Germline V gene lookup returns CDR1 SQVTM and CDR2 ANQGSEA. Comments on this clone: What it binds is unknown.

Study-wide findings and caveats: A significant rise in TCR diversity was seen by C4D1 for CD4+ cells but not for CD8+ cells. Lower baseline TCR diversity was reported for newly diagnosed patients than for healthy donors. Still unresolved is the cause of the repertoire differences, which may be disease activity or prior therapy.

The receptor comes from a human donor with classical Hodgkin lymphoma. J is TRBJ1-1 and V is TRBV29-1, with 7 nucleotides matching TRBD1. Sequenced here: CD8+ T cells from blood, sampled before the fourth cycle of nivolumab. The CDR3 nucleotides are TGCAGCGTTGAAGATCCGACAGGGCGGGCTTTCTTT. It specifies CSVEDPTGRAFF.